These T cell receptor beta chains were read from a single sample in a study of shared clonotypes between healthy human individuals. Generated by immunoSEQ multiplex PCR, the TCRdb table keeps only in-frame clones and is missing some. The sample contains about 2 million clones, less than 95% of which appear only once. Sample: naive CD8+ T cells sorted from blood. All receptors come from a man in his late teens or twenties in good health. Both conserved end residues are part of each CDR3. A D gene is named only where the DNA matches it firmly. Clone size is shown for a subset of rows, as once, few, many or a class of expanded clone.

abundance	v_gene	j_gene	d_gene	CDR3nt	CDR3aa
-	TRBV9	TRBJ1-2	TRBD1	TGTGCCAGCAGCGTCCGCGGGACAGGATCCTTGGACTATGGCTACACCTTC	CASSVRGTGSLDYGYTF
-	TRBV25-1	TRBJ2-1	TRBD2	TGTGCCAGCACCCACTGGCTAGCGGGAGGGGTCAATGAGCAGTTCTTC	CASTHWLAGGVNEQFF
-	TRBV9	TRBJ2-3	-	TGTGCCAGCAGCGTAGGGACTACGGAAGGTTTAGATACGCAGTATTTT	CASSVGTTEGLDTQYF
-	TRBV9	TRBJ1-2	-	TGTGCCAGCAGCACCCCGCCCTCTAACTATGGCTACACCTTC	CASSTPPSNYGYTF
-	TRBV6-1	TRBJ1-5	TRBD1	TGTGCCAGCAGGGGACAGGGGAATAGCAATCAGCCCCAGCATTTT	CASRGQGNSNQPQHF
-	TRBV7-9	TRBJ2-6	-	TGTGCCAGCAGCTTAGCCGGGTCCGGGGCCAACGTCCTGACTTTC	CASSLAGSGANVLTF
-	TRBV19	TRBJ2-7	TRBD2	TGTGCCAGTAGTCCAATGACTAGCGGGAGTGACGAGCAGTACTTC	CASSPMTSGSDEQYF
-	TRBV4-2	TRBJ1-2	-	TGTGCCAGCAGCCAAGACACTGCCCCTGGAGAGGATGGCTACACCTTC	CASSQDTAPGEDGYTF
-	TRBV19	TRBJ1-3	-	TGTGCCAGTAGTATTGGTACCGGGGGAAACACCATATATTTT	CASSIGTGGNTIYF
-	TRBV6-5	TRBJ2-7	TRBD1	TGTGCCAGCAGTTACTCCGGACAGGGAGTAAGCTACGAGCAGTACTTC	CASSYSGQGVSYEQYF
-	TRBV10-2	TRBJ2-1	-	TGCGCCAGCAGTGAGTCCCCCAACTCCTACAATGAGCAGTTCTTC	CASSESPNSYNEQFF
-	TRBV6-1	TRBJ2-7	-	TGTGCCAGCAGTGCCACAGGGATCGGCGAGCAGTACTTC	CASSATGIGEQYF
-	TRBV27	TRBJ1-2	-	TGTGCCAGCAGCCCGGGAGGAGCTAACTATGGCTACACCTTC	CASSPGGANYGYTF
-	TRBV28	TRBJ2-2	-	TGTGCCAGCAGCCCGTACTATGACAGCGCGAACACCGGGGAGCTGTTTTTT	CASSPYYDSANTGELFF
-	TRBV4-1	TRBJ1-3	-	TGCGCCAGCAGCCAAGATGCTGCTGGAAACACCATATATTTT	CASSQDAAGNTIYF
-	TRBV7-9	TRBJ2-1	-	TGTGCCAGCTCCTACAATGAGCAGTTCTTC	CASSYNEQFF
-	TRBV2	TRBJ2-2	TRBD2	TGTGCCAGCAGTATCCGGGACTATGGCACCGGGGAGCTGTTTTTT	CASSIRDYGTGELFF
-	TRBV9	TRBJ1-2	-	TGTGCCAGCAGCCCCCCGGAGGGACTCAAAAACTATGGCTACACCTTC	CASSPPEGLKNYGYTF
-	TRBV12-5	TRBJ2-2	-	TGTGCTAGTGGTTTGGGACCGTGGGAGCTGTTTTTT	CASGLGPWELFF
-	TRBV19	TRBJ2-1	-	TGTGCCAGTAGTATAGATCTCGAACCACTCTACAATGAGCAGTTCTTC	CASSIDLEPLYNEQFF
-	TRBV5-4	TRBJ1-6	-	TGTGCCAGCAGCTGGGGGGGGGATGGCGTAGGTTCACCCCTCCACTTT	CASSWGGDGVGSPLHF
-	TRBV5-6	TRBJ1-2	TRBD1	TGTGCCAGCAGCTTCGGGACAGGGGGCTCCCATGGCTACACCTTC	CASSFGTGGSHGYTF
-	TRBV7-9	TRBJ2-1	TRBD2	TGTGCCAGCAGCTTAAGGGGGACTAGCTCCTACAATGAGCAGTTCTTC	CASSLRGTSSYNEQFF
-	TRBV7-9	TRBJ2-7	-	TGTGCCAGCAGTCTCCCGGGACACATCTCCTACGAGCAGTACTTC	CASSLPGHISYEQYF
once	TRBV7-6	TRBJ1-1	-	TGTGCCAGCAGCCCTAAGACAGAAATGAACACTGAAGCTTTCTTT	CASSPKTEMNTEAFF
-	TRBV4-1	TRBJ2-2	TRBD1	TGCGCCAGCAGCCGTAAGGGACAGGGGAACACCGGGGAGCTGTTTTTT	CASSRKGQGNTGELFF
-	TRBV13	TRBJ2-1	-	TGTGCCAGCAGCTTCCCTTACCGGCCCAATGAGCAGTTCTTC	CASSFPYRPNEQFF
-	TRBV4-1	TRBJ2-7	TRBD2	TGCGCCAGCAGCCAAGTCTATACTAGCGGGGGGCCCCACGAGCAGTACTTC	CASSQVYTSGGPHEQYF
-	TRBV18	TRBJ2-7	-	TGTGCCAGCTCACCCGAAGCGGTTTTAACCTACGAGCAGTACTTC	CASSPEAVLTYEQYF
-	TRBV5-4	TRBJ2-2	TRBD2	TGTGCCAGCAGCTTGATTGGGAGGGCCGATCCCGGGGAGCTGTTTTTT	CASSLIGRADPGELFF
-	TRBV5-4	TRBJ2-2	-	TGTGCCAGCAGCTTTGACTCCTGGACCGGGGAGCTGTTTTTT	CASSFDSWTGELFF
-	TRBV27	TRBJ1-4	-	TGTGCCAGCAGTTTGATAGGGACCAAAGGTGTTGAAAAACTGTTTTTT	CASSLIGTKGVEKLFF
-	TRBV9	TRBJ2-7	TRBD2	TGTGCCAGCAGCGTAGGTCTAGCGGGGTACGAGCAGTACTTC	CASSVGLAGYEQYF
once	TRBV6-4	TRBJ1-6	-	TGTGCCAGCAGTGACCGGGATTCACCCCTCCACTTT	CASSDRDSPLHF
-	TRBV7-3	TRBJ1-5	-	TGTGCCAGCAGCCCTTTTTTCGGGCAGGTTACTCAGCCCCAGCATTTT	CASSPFFGQVTQPQHF
-	TRBV29-1	TRBJ2-3	-	TGCAGCGTTGAGAGCGCCCCAGGGGCAGATACGCAGTATTTT	CSVESAPGADTQYF
-	TRBV13	TRBJ2-7	TRBD1	TGTGCCAGCAGCTCCGTCCCGGGACAGCTAGACGAGCAGTACTTC	CASSSVPGQLDEQYF
-	TRBV25-1	TRBJ1-1	-	TGTGCCAGCAGTGAATATAAAATCACTGAAGCTTTCTTT	CASSEYKITEAFF